The rows below give T cell receptor beta chains drawn from one sample of a study of Ad26.COV2.S vaccination and SARS-CoV-2 variants. Here immunoSEQ multiplex PCR was the method, and the copy in TCRdb shows in-frame clones only, minus some. Of some 320,000 clones in the sample, around four fifths are singletons; the top ten hold approximately 2.1%. The sample consisted of peripheral blood, taken in a trial of Ad26.COV2.S vaccine versus placebo. The receptors shown here come from a person between 18 and 59 years old who received the Ad26.COV2.S COVID-19 vaccine or a placebo. Each CDR3 is given with its conserved first and last residue. A D gene is named only where the DNA matches it firmly.

CDR3 | DNA | J | D | V
CASSLDSGGLQETQYF | TGCGCCAGCAGCTTGGACTCGGGGGGACTTCAAGAGACCCAGTACTTC | TRBJ2-5 | TRBD2 | TRBV5-1
CASTVPGQGYNYGYTF | TGTGCCAGCACTGTGCCCGGACAGGGGTATAACTATGGCTACACCTTC | TRBJ1-2 | TRBD1 | TRBV7-9
CASNQGTGQQFF | TGTGCCAGCAACCAAGGGACGGGCCAGCAGTTCTTC | TRBJ2-1 | NA | TRBV6-4
CASSQERSRTGIHGYTF | TGTGCCAGCAGCCAAGAAAGGTCTAGGACAGGGATCCATGGCTACACCTTC | TRBJ1-2 | TRBD1 | TRBV14
CASALSRGGTDTQYF | TGCGCCAGCGCCCTTTCTCGAGGGGGTACAGATACGCAGTATTTT | TRBJ2-3 | NA | TRBV5-1
CASSPKFGAASYNEQFF | TGCGCCAGCAGCCCTAAATTTGGGGCTGCTTCCTACAATGAGCAGTTCTTC | TRBJ2-1 | NA | TRBV4-1
CASSFLAGYTYNEQFF | TGCGCCAGCAGCTTCTTAGCGGGTTATACCTACAATGAGCAGTTCTTC | TRBJ2-1 | TRBD2 | TRBV5-1
CASNPGEPYEQYF | TGTGCCAGCAATCCAGGGGAACCCTACGAGCAGTACTTC | TRBJ2-7 | NA | TRBV28
CASSLQGVGSQVFF | TGTGCCAGCAGCTTGCAGGGGGTGGGGTCCCAAGTGTTTTTT | TRBJ1-4 | TRBD1 | TRBV7-8
CASGLVGGSQYF | TGTGCTAGTGGTTTGGTAGGAGGGAGCCAGTACTTC | TRBJ2-5 | NA | TRBV12-5
CASRGQGLYEQYF | TGTGCCAGTAGGGGACAGGGTCTCTACGAGCAGTACTTC | TRBJ2-7 | TRBD1 | TRBV19
CASRFGTAIQETQYF | TGCGCCAGCAGATTCGGGACAGCGATACAAGAGACCCAGTACTTC | TRBJ2-5 | TRBD1 | TRBV5-1
CASEPGGSGANVLTF | TGTGCCAGCGAACCGGGGGGGTCTGGGGCCAACGTCCTGACTTTC | TRBJ2-6 | TRBD2 | TRBV6-5
CARSVGGAGAGYGYTF | TGTGCCCGCAGCGTAGGGGGGGCTGGGGCTGGCTATGGCTACACCTTC | TRBJ1-2 | NA | TRBV9
CASSRAGGSGYTF | TGTGCCAGCAGCCGGGCGGGGGGGAGTGGCTACACCTTC | TRBJ1-2 | NA | TRBV27
CATSDGQGDEQYF | TGTGCCACCAGTGATGGACAGGGAGACGAGCAGTACTTC | TRBJ2-7 | TRBD1 | TRBV24-1
CSANPVNEQFF | TGCAGTGCTAACCCAGTAAACGAGCAGTTCTTC | TRBJ2-1 | NA | TRBV20-1
CASSQDYGYSYNEQFF | TGTGCCAGCAGCCAAGACTACGGTTACTCCTACAATGAGCAGTTCTTC | TRBJ2-1 | NA | TRBV3-1/TRBV3-2
CAWSAGGTDTQYF | TGTGCCTGGAGTGCTGGGGGTACAGATACGCAGTATTTT | TRBJ2-3 | NA | TRBV30
CATSGNRGYQPQHF | TGTGCCACCAGTGGGAACAGGGGGTATCAGCCCCAGCATTTT | TRBJ1-5 | TRBD1 | TRBV24-1
CASSPTISYNSPLHF | TGTGCCAGCAGCCCCACAATCTCCTATAATTCACCCCTCCACTTT | TRBJ1-6 | NA | TRBV27
CASRPTGTSGNTIYF | TGTGCCAGCAGGCCTACAGGGACCTCTGGAAACACCATATATTTT | TRBJ1-3 | NA | TRBV27
CASSSGGAKNIQYF | TGCGCCAGCAGCTCAGGGGGGGCCAAAAACATTCAGTACTTC | TRBJ2-4 | NA | TRBV5-1
CASSLVTSQETQYF | TGCGCCAGCAGCTTGGTTACCTCCCAAGAGACCCAGTACTTC | TRBJ2-5 | NA | TRBV5-1